Below, 22 T cell receptor beta chains from the same sample are listed, as sequenced in a study of blood T cells in healthy people across ages (dated by TCRdb to 2013 to 2016). Library generation was performed with 5' RACE. Instrument on record: Illumina HiSeq 2500. A second PCR of about 7 to 12 cycles was run with a J-beta primer mix and a sample-barcoded 5' primer. The public sequencing data were trimmed at Q25 with fastp and processed into clonotypes with MiXCR by TCRdb, which kept only in-frame beta chains. Here each entry gathers all rows of one CDR3 protein and keeps the most common genes and DNA. The sample yields 1.6 million or so distinct CDR3 sequences; roughly 30% were counted once. The top ten constitute over 9% of the sample. The sequenced sample consisted of blood. The receptors stem from a woman aged 25 to 45 in good health.

This clonotype was found many times. This chain connects TRBV3-1 to TRBJ2-7; tentatively, D is TRBD1 (5 bases). The CDR3 totals 14 residues. The germline gives CDR1 LGHDT, CDR2 YNNKEL (reference sequence). V was shortened by 3 bases and J by 2 bases, with 11 bases between the two germline ends. CDR3 region: CASSQGQLTYEQYF. CDR3 nucleotides: TGTGCCAGCAGCCAGGGGCAACTCACCTACGAGCAGTACTTC.

The V and J genes are TRBV18 and TRBJ1-1; D remains unclear. Per the germline V gene, CDR1 is KGHSH and CDR2 is LQKENI. V was cut by 2 bases and J by 3 bases, with 10 bases left in between. CDR3 length: 14 amino acids. CDR3 loop: CASSPWPDYTEAFF. In DNA, the CDR3 is TGTGCCAGCTCACCATGGCCGGACTACACTGAAGCTTTCTTT.

This rearrangement joins TRBV6-1 to TRBJ2-5, with D perhaps given as TRBD1 or TRBD2 (5 bases each). Matching the DNA end better, TRBJ2-7 makes the J call doubtful. In germline, CDR1 is MNHNS, CDR2 SASEGT. CDR3 length equals 14 residues. The CDR3 coding sequence is TGTGCCAGCAGTGATGCGGCAGGGACCAACGAGCAGTACTTC. This encodes CASSDAAGTNEQYF.

This clonotype came up a few times. This sequence joins TRBV12-3 or TRBV12-4 and TRBJ2-7, with D unclear. V gave up 6 bases and J gave up 2 bases, with 11 bases separating them. The CDR3 covers 13 residues. The CDR3 is CASSTSPAYEQYF. In DNA form, the CDR3 reads TGTGCCAGCAGCACGAGCCCGGCCTACGAGCAGTACTTC.

J is TRBJ2-7 and V is TRBV4-1; 10 nucleotides line up with TRBD2. With V trimmed by 0 bases and J by 3 bases, 8 bases remained unmatched. Germline V CDR1 and CDR2: MGHRA, YSYEKL. The CDR3 spans 17 residues. The CDR3 spells CASSQDKVAGGRYEQYF. The CDR3 region has the DNA TGCGCCAGCAGCCAAGATAAGGTAGCGGGGGGCCGCTACGAGCAGTACTTC.

The V and J genes are TRBV12-3 or TRBV12-4 and TRBJ2-7, with 8 bases lining up with TRBD2. The CDR3 is 17 amino acids. Unmatched junction bases numbered 18, after V lost 5 bases and J lost 6 bases. DNA for the CDR3: TGTGCCAGCAGTCTTTCCGGGGGGGCTAGCAGGGGTTCCGAGCAGTACTTC. This encodes CASSLSGGASRGSEQYF.

The gene calls are TRBV5-6 and TRBJ2-1; 14 bases fit TRBD2. CDR3 length equals 16 residues. The J segment lost 11 bases and the V segment lost 3 bases, leaving 10 bases of the junction unmatched. The germline V gene encodes CDR1 SGHDT and CDR2 YYEEEE. The CDR3 nucleotides are TGTGCCAGCAGCTCTCCATCCGGACTAGCGGGGGGCAAGCAGTTCTTC. It translates to CASSSPSGLAGGKQFF.

This chain links TRBV29-1 with TRBJ1-2; a possible D gene is TRBD1 (5 bases). The V gene lost 7 bases and the J gene lost 8 bases, with 14 bases spanning the gap. The CDR3 length is 11 residues. Per germline, CDR1 SQVTM and CDR2 ANQGSEA. CDR3 coding DNA: TGCAGCGCTCGGGACGCGGCCGGCTACACCTTC. This translates into CSARDAAGYTF.

This clonotype was observed a few times. In DNA form, the CDR3 reads TGCAGTGCTAGAGATGGCAGGGGGCGGGAGCTGTTTTTT. Translated, it gives CSARDGRGRELFF. The rearrangement links TRBV20-1 to TRBJ2-2; TRBD1 aligns across 8 bases. In germline, CDR1 is DFQATT, CDR2 SNEGSKA (reference sequence). The CDR3 length is 13 residues. Trimming took 0 bases from V and 9 from J; bases not matched to a gene: 3.

The chain joins TRBV5-1 to TRBJ1-5, with 10 nucleotides matching TRBD1. V lost 4 bases to trimming and J lost 0 bases; unmatched junction nucleotides: 4. CDR1 is SGHRS, CDR2 YFSETQ, per germline. This CDR3 spans 16 amino acids. CDR3 nucleotide sequence: TGCGCCAGCAGCGGGGACAGGGGCCATAGCAATCAGCCCCAGCATTTT. It is translated as CASSGDRGHSNQPQHF. The variable domain in full, with the rest retrieved from reference TRBV5-1 and TRBJ1-5, is KAGVTQTPRYLIKTRGQQVTLSCSPISGHRSVSWYQQTPGQGLQFLFEYFSETQRNKGNFPGRFSGRQFSNSRSEMNVSTLELGDSALYLCASSGDRGHSNQPQHFGDGTRLSIL.

A single count supports this clonotype. V gene TRBV28 combines with J gene TRBJ2-7; D tentatively reads TRBD1 or TRBD2 (5 bases each). The V gene's germline CDR1 is MDHEN and CDR2 SYDVKM. Trimming cost V 5 bases and J 2 bases, with 19 bases left between them. The CDR3 extends over 16 amino acids. The CDR3 spells CASSPSSRGNPYEQYF. The CDR3 nucleotides read TGTGCCAGCAGTCCATCTTCGAGGGGCAACCCCTACGAGCAGTACTTC.

The chain has TRBV24-1 and TRBJ2-3, with 8 nucleotides matching TRBD2. V lost 3 bases to trimming and J lost 14 bases; unmatched junction nucleotides: 9. The CDR3 runs 13 residues. In germline, CDR1 is KGHDR, CDR2 SFDVKD. CDR3 in DNA: TGTGCCACCAGTGATCGTGAGGCGGGGGGACGGTATTTT. It yields the protein CATSDREAGGRYF.

The V and J genes are TRBV9 and TRBJ1-6; 7 nucleotides line up with TRBD1. This CDR3 contains 14 residues. Germline-derived CDR1 and CDR2 are SGDLS and YYNGEE. The J segment lost 7 bases and the V segment lost 4 bases, leaving 5 bases of the junction unmatched. The CDR3 here is CASSPGQKNSPLHF. CDR3 nucleotides: TGTGCCAGCAGCCCGGGACAGAAAAATTCACCCCTCCACTTT.

The V and J genes are TRBV18 and TRBJ1-2, with D possibly matching TRBD1 (5 bases). Trimming removed 0 bases from V and 6 bases from J, with 14 bases in between. CDR1 is KGHSH and CDR2 is LQKENI in the germline V gene. The CDR3 totals 15 residues. The chain's CDR3 is CASSPPGRESHGYTF. The CDR3 nucleotides are TGTGCCAGCTCACCACCGGGACGGGAGAGCCATGGCTACACCTTC.

Only a few counts were recorded for this clonotype. J is TRBJ1-5 and V is TRBV20-1, with D perhaps matching TRBD1 (5 bases). Looked up from germline, CDR1 is DFQATT and CDR2 is SNEGSKA (reference sequence). The CDR3 runs 17 residues. V was trimmed by 0 bases and J by 1 base, leaving 16 bases between them. The DNA of the CDR3 is TGCAGTGCTAGAGATACACCGGACATGATAAGCAATCAGCCCCAGCATTTT. It yields the protein CSARDTPDMISNQPQHF.

The rearrangement links TRBV6-1 to TRBJ2-2, with 14 nucleotides matching TRBD2. The V gene end was trimmed by 7 bases and the J gene end by 4 bases; junction bases not matched to a gene: 5. The CDR3 has 16 residues. Per germline, CDR1 MNHNS and CDR2 SASEGT. The CDR3 bases are TGTGCCAGCATGGGACTAGCGGGAGAAGGCACCGGGGAGCTGTTTTTT. Translated: CASMGLAGEGTGELFF.

CDR3 DNA: TGCAGTGCTGTTGACAGGGATGGTATATCCTACGAGCAGTACTTC. Translated, it gives CSAVDRDGISYEQYF. The rearrangement uses TRBV20-1 and TRBJ2-7, with 7 positions matching TRBD1. Germline-derived CDR1 and CDR2 are DFQATT and SNEGSKA (reference sequence). The CDR3 spans 15 residues. Trimming at V came to 5 bases and at J to 1 base, leaving 11 bases not matched to a gene.

The chain combines TRBV15 with TRBJ2-3; weak D call: TRBD2 (6 bases). There are 16 residues in the CDR3. CDR1 LNHNV and CDR2 YYDKDF come from the germline V gene (reference sequence). V was trimmed by 4 bases and J by 4 bases, leaving 18 bases between them. CDR3 region: CATSTGLTGVSDTQYF. The CDR3 DNA is TGTGCCACCAGCACCGGACTAACGGGGGTTTCAGATACGCAGTATTTT.

This clonotype was seen a few times. This chain uses TRBV2 with TRBJ2-7; 7 bases map to TRBD1. J was trimmed by 1 base and V by 3 bases; bases with no gene match: 3. The germline V gene has CDR1 SNHLY and CDR2 FYNNEI. This CDR3 region has 14 residues. The CDR3 reads CASSDVRGSYEQYF. In DNA form, the CDR3 reads TGTGCCAGCAGTGACGTCAGGGGGTCCTACGAGCAGTACTTC.

The rearrangement joins TRBV19 to TRBJ1-2; D is unclear. The ends were cut back, 6 bases at V and 3 bases at J, with 14 bases in the middle. Germline assignment: CDR1 LNHDA and CDR2 SQIVND (reference sequence). CDR3 length: 14 residues. The CDR3 loop reads CASRMGWVDYGYTF. CDR3 bases: TGTGCCAGTAGGATGGGTTGGGTGGACTATGGCTACACCTTC.

In this sample, this clonotype turned up a few times. This rearrangement joins TRBV18 to TRBJ2-3, with 9 positions matching TRBD2. The CDR3 contains 17 residues. Germline values: CDR1 KGHSH, CDR2 LQKENI. With 0 bases clipped from V and 2 bases from J, the junction kept 6 bases outside the gene matches. The DNA of the CDR3 is TGTGCCAGCTCACCACCCCTAGCGGGGCCCTCCACAGATACGCAGTATTTT. It specifies CASSPPLAGPSTDTQYF.

This clonotype was observed a few times. The V call is TRBV12-3 or TRBV12-4, the J call TRBJ2-2; D is ambiguous. Trimming pared 5 bases from V and 8 bases from J, leaving 9 bases between. This CDR3 is 12 amino acids long. The CDR3 sequence is CASSPSLGELFF. CDR3 coding DNA: TGTGCCAGCAGTCCATCTCTGGGGGAGCTGTTTTTT.